This T cell receptor beta chain originates from a study of PD-1 blockade in classical Hodgkin lymphoma (dated by TCRdb to 2018 to 2021). Regarding the study in general: Nivolumab dosing was 3 mg/kg intravenously every 2 weeks, continuing until either disease progression or unacceptable toxicity. To define a peripheral blood immune signature of response to PD-1 blockade in classical Hodgkin lymphoma, the study combined TCR beta sequencing with CyTOF.

The CDR3 starts with the cysteine, ends with the phenylalanine, and has 12 residues. The retained sequence is limited to the CDR3, 36 bases, with the frame set at the first base. What the work shows at the level of the full study, not this receptor alone: Diversity was lower in patients who began nivolumab less than 1 year after ASCT, so these patients were left out of later analyses to avoid confounding by immune reconstitution. Baseline diversity similar to that of newly diagnosed patients was observed in trial patients achieving complete response, whereas significantly lower diversity was observed in partial responders and progressors. Newly diagnosed patients were reported to have lower baseline TCR diversity than healthy donors, and relapsed/refractory patients were reported to have lower baseline TCR diversity still. Only a single clinical trial cohort was studied, and what caused the repertoire differences, possibly disease activity or prior therapy, remained undefined. By C4D1, a significant rise was seen in CD4+ TCR diversity but not in CD8+ TCR diversity (p=0.0027 vs p=0.16), and the rise was most apparent among complete responders (p=0.02).

The Qiagen DNeasy kit was used to extract genomic DNA both from unsorted PBMCs and from the negatively selected CD4+ and CD8+ fractions. Amplification of TCR beta CDR3 regions was done by immunoSEQ multiplex PCR with primers that anneal to V and J segments. A synthetic immune receptor repertoire was used to minimize amplification bias, and any residual bias was removed computationally once sequencing was done. In the original analysis: Repertoire diversity was quantified as the Shannon entropy index using custom Python scripts. Unsorted, CD4+ and CD8+ repertoires were examined separately, except in combined analyses, for which CD4+ and CD8+ sequences were merged in silico. Clonal expansion was defined as a frequency increase of at least 2-fold after treatment compared with C1D1, and clones undetected at baseline were assigned a pseudocount of 0.5. Singleton clones were defined as clones with 0 or 1 copy at C1D1, and non-singleton clones were defined as clones with 2 or more copies. Clones expanded in unsorted samples were assigned a CD4+, CD8+ or unknown annotation through matching of protein sequences in sorted samples from the same patient. Wilcoxon tests on paired samples were used to test changes in diversity from C1D1 to C4D1. TCRdb holds this immuneACCESS table with in-frame rearrangements only. Some clones are missing; in checked studies, unresolved V genes explain under half, and the rest has no known cause. V and J calls and clone size are as listed in that table; D and trimming were resolved from the DNA. The sample table holds approximately 52,000 clones, of which around 86% were seen once. In total, the top ten clones hold approximately 6.8% of the sample.

About this clone: Its cognate antigen has yet to be identified. Base qualities are not at hand, and no much larger clone is one base apart.

Sample time point, as interpreted from the label and publication: cycle 4 day 1 (C4D1), after 6 weeks of nivolumab. Every trial patient had relapsed after autologous stem cell transplantation, and cohorts A, B and C differed in prior brentuximab vedotin exposure. The trial cohort included around 56 patients with relapsed/refractory classical Hodgkin lymphoma, and each patient had a best overall response of complete response, partial response or progressive disease. Trial patients were treated with single-agent nivolumab in the multi-cohort phase II CheckMate 205 trial. An independent review committee assessed best overall response by applying the 2007 International Working Group response criteria. Trial PBMCs were collected immediately before nivolumab initiation (C1D1) and during therapy at cycle 2 day 1 and cycle 4 day 1. Peripheral blood was collected in 8 mL Vacutainer Cell Preparation Tubes, from which PBMCs were isolated by centrifugation and then cryopreserved.

Recombination joined TRBV7-5 with TRBJ1-4; the table calls TRBD1, which could not be checked here. TRBV7-5 is labeled a pseudogene. The sequence came from a human donor with classical Hodgkin lymphoma. Sequences were derived from peripheral blood mononuclear cells (PBMCs), sampled before the fourth cycle of nivolumab. This receptor carries the CDR3 CARSLNTEKLFF. The base sequence is TGTGCCAGAAGCCTTAACACTGAAAAACTGTTTTTT.